This is a list of T cell receptor beta chains from one sample in a study of CD8 T cells in Susac syndrome. TCRdb fed the immunoSEQ multiplex PCR reads into MiXCR, producing one record per CDR3 protein. The sample lists roughly 200,000 distinct CDR3 sequences; around 94% were seen once. Sequenced sample: CD4+ T cells from PBMCs. These TCRs come from a human donor with Susac syndrome. Each CDR3 is given with its conserved first and last residue. A D gene is named only where the DNA matches it firmly. Size is omitted from some rows. Given values are once, few, many or a class for expanded clones.

V gene	CDR3 length	clone size	D gene	J gene	CDR3 protein	CDR3 DNA
TRBV29-1	12	NA	NA	TRBJ1-5	CSALNPNQPQHF	TGCAGCGCCTTAAACCCAAATCAGCCCCAGCATTTT
TRBV29-1	14	NA	TRBD2	TRBJ2-1	CSAGGGGVNREQFF	TGCAGCGCCGGCGGCGGGGGAGTTAATAGGGAGCAGTTCTTC
TRBV20-1	16	NA	NA	TRBJ2-3	CSAAPVGGMKPDTQYF	TGCAGTGCAGCCCCGGTCGGAGGGATGAAGCCGGATACGCAGTATTTT
TRBV20-1	16	NA	NA	TRBJ2-3	CSARDSVGRDTDTQYF	TGCAGTGCTAGAGATTCCGTAGGCAGGGACACAGATACGCAGTATTTT
TRBV19	13	NA	TRBD1	TRBJ1-4	CASADRVDEKLFF	TGTGCCAGCGCCGACAGGGTAGATGAAAAACTGTTTTTT
TRBV9	15	NA	TRBD1	TRBJ2-1	CASSVRARQGDEQFF	TGTGCCAGCAGCGTAAGAGCCCGACAGGGGGATGAGCAGTTCTTC
TRBV30	10	NA	NA	TRBJ1-1	CAWGHFEAFF	TGTGCCTGGGGACACTTCGAAGCTTTCTTT
TRBV20-1	16	NA	TRBD2	TRBJ2-7	CSARDLTSGSSYEQYF	TGCAGTGCTAGAGACCTCACTAGCGGGAGCTCCTACGAGCAGTACTTC
TRBV4-2	16	NA	NA	TRBJ2-1	CASSLQIERSYNEQFF	TGTGCCAGCAGCCTCCAAATAGAACGGTCCTACAATGAGCAGTTCTTC
TRBV20-1	13	once	TRBD1	TRBJ1-2	CSARFPGGYGYTF	TGCAGTGCTAGGTTCCCAGGGGGCTATGGCTACACCTTC
TRBV19	15	NA	TRBD1	TRBJ1-2	CASSPSGTVFAGYTF	TGTGCCAGTAGCCCGTCGGGGACAGTGTTCGCTGGCTACACCTTC
TRBV5-1	15	NA	NA	TRBJ2-3	CASSFEGRGTDTQYF	TGCGCCAGCAGCTTCGAGGGCAGGGGAACAGATACGCAGTATTTT
TRBV18	14	NA	TRBD1	TRBJ1-2	CASSPPGQGGSYTF	TGTGCCAGCTCACCACCGGGACAGGGAGGAAGCTACACCTTC
TRBV7-6	15	NA	NA	TRBJ2-3	CASSLVWGSTDTQYF	TGTGCCAGCAGCTTAGTGTGGGGATCCACAGATACGCAGTATTTT
TRBV27	15	NA	TRBD1	TRBJ2-7	CASSSTDRGSGEQYF	TGTGCCAGCAGTTCAACGGACAGGGGATCGGGGGAGCAGTACTTC
TRBV20-1	15	NA	TRBD1	TRBJ2-1	CSADDRGRTYNEQFF	TGCAGTGCAGACGACAGGGGGCGAACCTACAATGAGCAGTTCTTC
TRBV4-3	13	NA	NA	TRBJ1-1	CASSQDPRAEAFF	TGCGCCAGCAGCCAAGATCCGCGGGCCGAAGCTTTCTTT
TRBV4-1	16	once	NA	TRBJ2-3	CASSQATLLSTDTQYF	TGCGCCAGCAGTCAGGCGACCTTGCTGAGCACAGATACGCAGTATTTT
TRBV28	20	NA	TRBD2	TRBJ2-6	CASSSHGPGLAGFGANVLTF	TGTGCCAGCAGTTCACACGGTCCGGGACTAGCGGGATTTGGGGCCAACGTCCTGACTTTC
TRBV21-1	13	once	NA	TRBJ2-2	CASSNGNTGELFF	TGTGCCAGCAGCAACGGGAACACCGGGGAGCTGTTTTTT
TRBV13	16	NA	NA	TRBJ2-1	CASSAYVEPADNEQFF	TGTGCCAGCAGCGCCTACGTAGAGCCCGCTGACAATGAGCAGTTCTTC
TRBV24-1	13	once	NA	TRBJ2-7	CATSDGSSYEQYF	TGTGCCACCAGTGATGGGAGCTCCTACGAGCAGTACTTC
TRBV6-5	15	once	TRBD2	TRBJ2-3	CASSRTSGYEDTQYF	TGTGCCAGCAGTAGGACTAGCGGGTATGAAGATACGCAGTATTTT
TRBV28	14	NA	NA	TRBJ2-5	CATHVIGRQETQYF	TGTGCCACCCATGTTATAGGGAGGCAAGAGACCCAGTACTTC
TRBV3-1	15	once	NA	TRBJ2-3	CASSQSFFGVDTQYF	TGTGCCAGCAGCCAATCATTTTTTGGGGTCGATACGCAGTATTTT
TRBV19	14	NA	NA	TRBJ1-2	CASSIHDRGYGYTF	TGTGCCAGTAGTATTCACGACAGAGGGTACGGCTACACCTTC
TRBV24-1	18	NA	TRBD2	TRBJ2-7	CATSVAGTRRGPTYEQYF	TGTGCCACCAGTGTTGCCGGGACTAGGAGGGGACCAACCTACGAGCAGTACTTC
TRBV29-1	12	NA	TRBD1	TRBJ2-2	CSVGQGAGELFF	TGCAGCGTTGGGCAGGGGGCCGGGGAGCTGTTTTTT
TRBV7-9	16	NA	TRBD2	TRBJ2-3	CASSLLRGTSGNTQYF	TGTGCCAGCAGCTTACTGCGTGGGACTAGCGGGAATACGCAGTATTTT
TRBV20-1	16	NA	TRBD2	TRBJ2-7	CSAIGTSGRSSYEQYF	TGCAGTGCCATCGGGACTAGCGGGAGGAGCTCCTACGAGCAGTACTTC
TRBV29-1	13	NA	NA	TRBJ2-7	CSVVWLSSYEQYF	TGCAGCGTTGTCTGGTTGAGCTCCTACGAGCAGTACTTC
TRBV27	15	NA	TRBD1	TRBJ2-7	CASSLSRGISYEQYF	TGTGCCAGCAGTTTAAGCAGGGGGATCTCCTACGAGCAGTACTTC
TRBV19	15	NA	TRBD1	TRBJ1-6	CASTPVGQGNSPLHF	TGTGCCAGTACCCCAGTAGGACAGGGAAACTCACCCCTCCACTTT
TRBV4-2	15	NA	TRBD2	TRBJ2-3	CASSQVGSGGDTQYF	TGTGCCAGCAGCCAAGTTGGGTCGGGAGGGGATACGCAGTATTTT
TRBV6-1	15	NA	TRBD1	TRBJ1-1	CASSARQGMNTEAFF	TGTGCCAGCAGTGCCCGACAGGGAATGAACACTGAAGCTTTCTTT
TRBV30	13	NA	NA	TRBJ2-7	CAWSVRGAGEQYF	TGTGCCTGGAGTGTACGGGGGGCGGGCGAGCAGTACTTC
TRBV3-1	13	NA	NA	TRBJ2-3	CASSQRGQDTQYF	TGTGCCAGCAGCCAACGGGGACAAGATACGCAGTATTTT
TRBV12-3/TRBV12-4	16	NA	TRBD2	TRBJ2-1	CASSRLAGGRRGEQFF	TGTGCCAGCAGTCGCCTGGCGGGAGGGCGACGGGGTGAGCAGTTCTTC
TRBV30	13	NA	NA	TRBJ1-1	CAWKRGGNTEAFF	TGTGCCTGGAAAAGGGGCGGGAACACTGAAGCTTTCTTT
TRBV11-2	15	NA	TRBD1	TRBJ1-1	CASSLAQGANTEAFF	TGTGCCAGCAGCTTAGCCCAGGGGGCGAACACTGAAGCTTTCTTT
TRBV12-3/TRBV12-4	13	once	NA	TRBJ1-1	CASRFTANTEAFF	TGTGCCAGCAGATTTACAGCGAACACTGAAGCTTTCTTT
TRBV11-2	18	once	TRBD2	TRBJ2-3	CASSLMFPASGSTDTQYF	TGTGCCAGCAGCTTAATGTTCCCAGCTAGCGGTAGCACAGATACGCAGTATTTT
TRBV14	13	NA	NA	TRBJ1-2	CASSHSLNYGYTF	TGTGCCAGCAGCCATTCATTAAACTATGGCTACACCTTC
TRBV12-3/TRBV12-4	17	NA	TRBD1	TRBJ1-2	CASSLESQNRGRGGYTF	TGTGCCAGCAGTTTAGAGTCCCAAAACAGGGGGCGCGGTGGCTACACCTTC
TRBV20-1	17	NA	TRBD2	TRBJ2-5	CSARSFAGDLHQETQYF	TGCAGTGCTAGGAGCTTCGCGGGAGATCTGCACCAAGAGACCCAGTACTTC
TRBV30	14	NA	TRBD1	TRBJ1-5	CAWSGGTGNQPQHF	TGTGCCTGGAGTGGGGGGACAGGGAATCAGCCCCAGCATTTT
TRBV4-3	16	once	NA	TRBJ1-5	CASSPSPGGSNQPQHF	TGCGCCAGCAGCCCCTCCCCGGGGGGTAGCAATCAGCCCCAGCATTTT
TRBV2	16	NA	NA	TRBJ1-5	CASRGLPTGRNQPQHF	TGTGCCAGCAGGGGTTTACCAACAGGTCGCAATCAGCCCCAGCATTTT
TRBV5-4	14	NA	TRBD1	TRBJ1-2	CASSLRTGEYGYTF	TGTGCCAGCAGCCTGCGGACAGGGGAATATGGCTACACCTTC
TRBV6-6	14	NA	NA	TRBJ2-7	CASSHGQRVYEQYF	TGTGCCAGCAGCCATGGCCAACGAGTGTACGAGCAGTACTTC